One sample yielded the 12 T cell receptor beta chains listed below, sequenced in a study of CD8 T cells in ankylosing spondylitis. Findings of the study overall: Fewer than 10 highly homologous variants made up a TCR beta motif that seemed to typify ankylosing spondylitis blood.

A single record per CDR3 protein comes from TCRdb applying MiXCR to the 5' RACE reads. The sample carries some 700,000 distinct CDR3 sequences, 15% to 20% recorded once. These TCRs are of unknown antigen specificity. The sequenced sample consisted of blood, either unsorted or a sorted T cell fraction (not recorded which). The receptors shown here come from a male donor with ankylosing spondylitis.

This clonotype was detected a few times. The chain joins TRBV7-3 to TRBJ2-3, with D unresolved. Trimming shortened V by 2 bases and J by 5 bases, and 14 bases separated the two germline ends. The CDR3 consists of 15 residues. Germline V lookup: CDR1 SGHTA, CDR2 FQGTGA. Here the CDR3 DNA reads TGTGCCAGCAGCTTATTGGCAGGCGGTGGAGATACGCAGTATTTT. It specifies CASSLLAGGGDTQYF.

This clonotype was found a few times. The chain uses TRBV24-1 and TRBJ2-1; 8 bases are shared with TRBD2. CDR1 is KGHDR and CDR2 is SFDVKD in the germline V gene. J was trimmed by 7 bases and V by 3 bases; bases with no gene match: 13. The CDR3 is made up of 17 amino acids. The CDR3 DNA sequence: TGTGCCACCAGTGATCCGTCCGCGAGCGGGAGCATGAATGAGCAGTTCTTC. It encodes CATSDPSASGSMNEQFF.

This clonotype was observed many times. V and J are TRBV12-3 or TRBV12-4 and TRBJ2-1; 11 nucleotides match TRBD2. The V gene end was trimmed by 2 bases and the J gene end by 7 bases; junction bases not matched to a gene: 1. This CDR3 has 14 residues. Here the CDR3 DNA reads TGTGCCAGCAGTTTAACTAGCGGGGGAAATGAGCAGTTCTTC. This codes for CASSLTSGGNEQFF.

This clonotype turned up a few times. This chain connects TRBV9 to TRBJ2-7, with 8 bases identical to TRBD2. Looked up from germline, CDR1 is SGDLS and CDR2 is YYNGEE. Losses at the gene ends were 0 bases for V and 2 bases for J; bases not matched to a gene: 7. The CDR3 totals 16 residues. The CDR3 here is CASSVEGAGGPYEQYF. The CDR3 DNA follows: TGTGCCAGCAGCGTAGAAGGGGCGGGAGGTCCCTACGAGCAGTACTTC. Filled out from reference TRBV9 and TRBJ2-7, the complete variable domain reads DSGVTQTPKHLITATGQRVTLRCSPRSGDLSVYWYQQSLDQGLQFLIQYYNGEERAKGNILERFSAQQFPDLHSELNLSSLELGDSALYFCASSVEGAGGPYEQYFGPGTRLTVT.

This clonotype came up many times. The gene calls are TRBV5-1 and TRBJ2-3; TRBD2 matches 8 bases. J lost 6 bases, V lost 4 bases, and 13 bases had no gene match. The V gene's germline CDR1 is SGHRS and CDR2 YFSETQ. The CDR3 totals 16 residues. The CDR3 protein is CASSRTGGPLIDTQYF. Here the CDR3 DNA reads TGCGCCAGCAGCCGCACGGGAGGGCCCCTGATCGATACGCAGTATTTT.

This chain connects TRBV7-3 to TRBJ2-2; 13 bases agree with TRBD2. The germline V gene has CDR1 SGHTA and CDR2 FQGTGA. With 9 bases clipped from V and 4 bases from J, the junction kept 2 bases outside the gene matches. This CDR3 comprises 14 residues. CDR3 sequence: CASGLAGATGELFF. CDR3 sequence (DNA): TGTGCCAGTGGACTAGCGGGGGCCACCGGGGAGCTGTTTTTT.

This clonotype was counted only a few times. The chain links TRBV12-3 or TRBV12-4 to TRBJ2-1, with 8 bases lining up with TRBD1. This CDR3 contains 14 residues. V was pared by 5 bases and J by 7 bases, with 7 bases of the junction left unmatched. DNA of the CDR3: TGTGCCAGCAGTACATGGACAGGGAATAATGAGCAGTTCTTC. This codes for CASSTWTGNNEQFF.

The chain joins TRBV27 to TRBJ1-6; TRBD1 might be the D (5 bases). V shed 10 bases and J shed 0 bases, with 16 bases lying between them. The CDR3 contains 16 residues. Germline V gives CDR1 MNHEY, CDR2 SMNVEV (reference sequence). CDR3 coding DNA: TGTGCCACCCGCCGGGGGTCGAGCTCCTATAATTCACCCCTCCACTTT. Encoded protein: CATRRGSSSYNSPLHF.

This clonotype was seen more than once but under ten times. The chain combines TRBV12-3 or TRBV12-4 with TRBJ2-1, with TRBD2 matching 9 bases. J gave up 8 bases and V 4 bases, and 6 bases lay outside the gene matches. The CDR3 loop spans 14 amino acids. The CDR3 nucleotides are TGTGCCAGCAGTTATGGGACTAGCCTTCATGAGCAGTTCTTC. It specifies CASSYGTSLHEQFF.

There are a few counts of this clonotype. The CDR3 DNA follows: TGTGCCAGCAGGTCCGTGCGGGAGTATGAGCAGTTCTTC. Translated, it gives CASRSVREYEQFF. The J gene is TRBJ2-1, the V gene TRBV12-3 or TRBV12-4, with 7 nucleotides matching TRBD2. This CDR3 has 13 residues. Trimming took 6 bases from V and 8 from J; bases not matched to a gene: 7.

This clonotype was found many times. The V gene is TRBV12-3 or TRBV12-4, the J gene TRBJ2-1; D is unclear. The CDR3 has 15 residues. Deletions cut 6 bases from V and 0 bases from J, with 12 bases between. Here the CDR3 DNA reads TGTGCCAGCAGACCCCGGCTGGGCTCCTACAATGAGCAGTTCTTC. It encodes CASRPRLGSYNEQFF.

The rearrangement uses TRBV4-1 and TRBJ2-1, with 8 nucleotides matching TRBD2. The CDR3 spans 16 residues. CDR1 is MGHRA and CDR2 is YSYEKL in the germline V gene. The trim removed 0 bases at V and 6 bases at J, leaving 7 bases unmatched. The CDR3 nucleotides are TGCGCCAGCAGCCAAGATCGGGGGGGCCAGTTCAATGAGCAGTTCTTC. Translating it yields CASSQDRGGQFNEQFF.